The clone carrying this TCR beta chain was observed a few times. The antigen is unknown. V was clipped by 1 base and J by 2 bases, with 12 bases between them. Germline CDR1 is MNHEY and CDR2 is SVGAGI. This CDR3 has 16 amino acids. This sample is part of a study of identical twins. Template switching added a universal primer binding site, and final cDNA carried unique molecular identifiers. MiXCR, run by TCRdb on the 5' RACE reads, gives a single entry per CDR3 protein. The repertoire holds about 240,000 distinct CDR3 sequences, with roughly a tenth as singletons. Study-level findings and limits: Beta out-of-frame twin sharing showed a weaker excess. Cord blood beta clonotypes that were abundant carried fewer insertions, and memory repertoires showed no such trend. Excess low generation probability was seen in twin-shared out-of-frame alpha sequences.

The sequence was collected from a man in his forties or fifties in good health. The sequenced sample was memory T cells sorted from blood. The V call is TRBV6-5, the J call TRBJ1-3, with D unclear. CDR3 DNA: TGTGCCAGCAGTTACTTTGACACCAAAACTGGAAACACCATATATTTT. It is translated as CASSYFDTKTGNTIYF.